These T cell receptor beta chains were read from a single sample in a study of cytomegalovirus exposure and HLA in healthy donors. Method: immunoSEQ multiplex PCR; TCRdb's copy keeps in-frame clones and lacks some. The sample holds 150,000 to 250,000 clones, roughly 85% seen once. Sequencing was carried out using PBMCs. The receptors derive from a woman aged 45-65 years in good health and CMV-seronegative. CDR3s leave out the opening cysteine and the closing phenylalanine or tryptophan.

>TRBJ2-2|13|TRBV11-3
ASSPRQGGGGELF
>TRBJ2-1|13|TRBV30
AWSETSGRFGEQF
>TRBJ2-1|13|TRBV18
ASSPGSGTGNEQF
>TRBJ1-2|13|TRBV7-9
ASSLSGQGIHGYT
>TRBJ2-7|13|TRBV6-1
ASSLRQGGFYEQY
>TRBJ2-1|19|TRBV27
ASTPGTSGRTYYLPNNEQF
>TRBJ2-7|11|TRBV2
ASSRQGTQEQY
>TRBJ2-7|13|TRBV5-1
ASSLNTGVSGEQY
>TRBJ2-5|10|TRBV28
ASQGGLETQY
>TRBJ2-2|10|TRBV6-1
ATQGWHGELF
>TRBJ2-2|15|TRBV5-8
ASSHTRFSTNTGELF
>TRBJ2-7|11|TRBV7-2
ASSSSREQEQY
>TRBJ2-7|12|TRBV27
ASKNWLSSYEQY
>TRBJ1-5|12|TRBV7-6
ASSPGQGSQPQH
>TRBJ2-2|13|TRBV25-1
ASSVGGDHTGELF
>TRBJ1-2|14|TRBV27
ASSLSQALANYGYT
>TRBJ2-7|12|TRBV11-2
ASSFLDSSYEQY
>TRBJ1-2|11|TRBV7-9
ASSFDRVSGYT
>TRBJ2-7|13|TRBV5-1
ASSLEGNGQNEQY